These T cell receptor beta chains were read from a single sample in a study of T-cell reconstitution after alpha-beta-depleted transplantation in children. TCRdb independently ran MiXCR on the PCR reads; one entry per CDR3 protein. The table has hundreds of thousands of distinct CDR3 sequences, around a sixth seen once. The sample was PBMCs from the stem cell graft donor, taken from the stem cell graft. These receptor sequences come from a human donor who donated a stem cell graft to a child with acute myeloid leukemia. Both conserved end residues are part of each CDR3. A D gene is named only where the DNA matches it firmly. Clone size, where shown, is once, few, many, or a class for clones that have expanded.

d_call: TRBD2
clone_size: -
v_call: TRBV11-2
j_call: TRBJ2-4
cdr3_aa: CASSLGGQAGAAKNIQYF
cdr3_nt: TGTGCCAGCAGCTTGGGGGGCCAAGCGGGGGCGGCCAAAAACATTCAGTACTTC

d_call: -
clone_size: -
v_call: TRBV25-1
j_call: TRBJ2-2
cdr3_aa: CASSESGVDTGELFF
cdr3_nt: TGTGCCAGCAGTGAATCTGGGGTAGATACCGGGGAGCTGTTTTTT

d_call: -
clone_size: -
v_call: TRBV6-1
j_call: TRBJ2-1
cdr3_aa: CASSPPRDRRLNEQFF
cdr3_nt: TGTGCCAGCAGTCCCCCCCGGGACCGACGGCTCAATGAGCAGTTCTTC

d_call: -
clone_size: many
v_call: TRBV5-4
j_call: TRBJ2-3
cdr3_aa: CASSLAGWADTQYF
cdr3_nt: TGTGCCAGCAGCTTGGCCGGGTGGGCAGATACGCAGTATTTT

d_call: -
clone_size: -
v_call: TRBV7-9
j_call: TRBJ1-6
cdr3_aa: CASSLGREISPLHF
cdr3_nt: TGTGCCAGCAGCTTAGGCAGGGAGATTTCACCCCTCCACTTT

d_call: TRBD1
clone_size: many
v_call: TRBV6-5
j_call: TRBJ1-5
cdr3_aa: CASSSDGQGGRPQHF
cdr3_nt: TGTGCCAGCAGTTCCGATGGACAGGGAGGTAGGCCCCAGCATTTT

d_call: -
clone_size: many
v_call: TRBV6-6
j_call: TRBJ2-2
cdr3_aa: CASNRDLTGELFF
cdr3_nt: TGTGCCAGCAACAGGGACCTCACCGGGGAGCTGTTTTTT

d_call: TRBD2
clone_size: many
v_call: TRBV27
j_call: TRBJ2-1
cdr3_aa: CASSGLAGANEQFF
cdr3_nt: TGTGCCAGCAGCGGACTAGCGGGGGCCAATGAGCAGTTCTTC

d_call: TRBD1
clone_size: -
v_call: TRBV6-1
j_call: TRBJ1-3
cdr3_aa: CASSDRGVTGPSGNTIYF
cdr3_nt: TGTGCCAGCAGCGACAGGGGAGTAACAGGTCCCTCTGGAAACACCATATATTTT

d_call: -
clone_size: many
v_call: TRBV20-1
j_call: TRBJ1-5
cdr3_aa: CSARDPLGNQPQHF
cdr3_nt: TGCAGTGCTAGAGACCCACTGGGAAATCAGCCCCAGCATTTT

d_call: -
clone_size: -
v_call: TRBV5-1
j_call: TRBJ2-2
cdr3_aa: CASSSAGTNTGELFF
cdr3_nt: TGCGCCAGCAGTTCGGCAGGGACGAACACCGGGGAGCTGTTTTTT

d_call: -
clone_size: many
v_call: TRBV10-3
j_call: TRBJ1-4
cdr3_aa: CAISEFNEKLFF
cdr3_nt: TGTGCCATCAGTGAGTTTAATGAAAAACTGTTTTTT

d_call: -
clone_size: many
v_call: TRBV15
j_call: TRBJ2-1
cdr3_aa: CATAGGRLNEQFF
cdr3_nt: TGTGCCACCGCCGGGGGTCGACTGAATGAGCAGTTCTTC

d_call: -
clone_size: many
v_call: TRBV20-1
j_call: TRBJ1-2
cdr3_aa: CSARRGAYGYTF
cdr3_nt: TGCAGTGCTAGGAGGGGCGCCTATGGCTACACCTTC

d_call: -
clone_size: many
v_call: TRBV20-1
j_call: TRBJ2-5
cdr3_aa: CSAREGETQYF
cdr3_nt: TGCAGTGCTAGAGAGGGGGAGACCCAGTACTTC

d_call: -
clone_size: many
v_call: TRBV29-1
j_call: TRBJ2-7
cdr3_aa: CSVLVKYEQYF
cdr3_nt: TGCAGCGTTCTAGTAAAATACGAGCAGTACTTC

d_call: TRBD2
clone_size: many
v_call: TRBV7-2
j_call: TRBJ2-5
cdr3_aa: CASSVEIGGGGETQYF
cdr3_nt: TGTGCCAGCAGCGTCGAAATTGGCGGGGGTGGGGAGACCCAGTACTTC

d_call: -
clone_size: many
v_call: TRBV20-1
j_call: TRBJ1-3
cdr3_aa: CSARDFGRSSGNTIYF
cdr3_nt: TGCAGTGCTAGAGATTTTGGCAGGAGCTCTGGAAACACCATATATTTT

d_call: -
clone_size: many
v_call: TRBV29-1
j_call: TRBJ2-7
cdr3_aa: CSVRDLHYEQYF
cdr3_nt: TGCAGCGTCCGGGACTTACACTACGAGCAGTACTTC

d_call: -
clone_size: many
v_call: TRBV5-1
j_call: TRBJ2-2
cdr3_aa: CASSLSSANTGELFF
cdr3_nt: TGCGCCAGCAGCTTGTCTAGCGCCAACACCGGGGAGCTGTTTTTT

d_call: -
clone_size: many
v_call: TRBV20-1
j_call: TRBJ2-5
cdr3_aa: CSARDPLEETQYF
cdr3_nt: TGCAGTGCTAGAGATCCACTAGAAGAGACCCAGTACTTC

d_call: -
clone_size: few
v_call: TRBV20-1
j_call: TRBJ1-1
cdr3_aa: CSARDFGAAATEAFF
cdr3_nt: TGCAGTGCTAGAGATTTTGGGGCGGCTGCCACTGAAGCTTTCTTT

d_call: -
clone_size: -
v_call: TRBV15
j_call: TRBJ1-5
cdr3_aa: CATRADSNQPQHF
cdr3_nt: TGTGCCACCAGGGCCGATAGCAATCAGCCCCAGCATTTT